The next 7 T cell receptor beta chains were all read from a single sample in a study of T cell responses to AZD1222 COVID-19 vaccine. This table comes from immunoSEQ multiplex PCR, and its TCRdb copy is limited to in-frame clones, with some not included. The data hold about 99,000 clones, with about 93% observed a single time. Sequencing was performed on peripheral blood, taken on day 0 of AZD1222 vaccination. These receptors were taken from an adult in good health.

CDR3 nucleotides: TGTGCCAGCAGCTTATTGAGAGCAGCGGCCGAAAATGAGCAGTTCTTC. Its protein product is CASSLLRAAAENEQFF. V gene TRBV7-6 combines with J gene TRBJ2-1; D is perhaps TRBD2 (5 bases). The CDR3 runs to 16 residues. Trimming removed 2 bases from V and 7 bases from J, with 18 bases in between. In germline, CDR1 is SGHVS, CDR2 FNYEAQ.

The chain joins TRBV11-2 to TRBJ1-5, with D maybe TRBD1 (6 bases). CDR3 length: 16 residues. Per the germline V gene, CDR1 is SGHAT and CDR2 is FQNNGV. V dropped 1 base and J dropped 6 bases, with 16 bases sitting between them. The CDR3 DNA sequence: TGTGCCAGCAGCTTAGCCTCTTCAGGGGTTAGTCAGCCCCAGCATTTT. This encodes CASSLASSGVSQPQHF.

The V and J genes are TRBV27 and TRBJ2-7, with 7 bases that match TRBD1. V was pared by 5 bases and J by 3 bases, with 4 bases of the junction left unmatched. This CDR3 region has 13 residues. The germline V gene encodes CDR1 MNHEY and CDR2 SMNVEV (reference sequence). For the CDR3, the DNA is TGTGCCAGCAGTACGGGACAGTTCTACGAGCAGTACTTC. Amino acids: CASSTGQFYEQYF.

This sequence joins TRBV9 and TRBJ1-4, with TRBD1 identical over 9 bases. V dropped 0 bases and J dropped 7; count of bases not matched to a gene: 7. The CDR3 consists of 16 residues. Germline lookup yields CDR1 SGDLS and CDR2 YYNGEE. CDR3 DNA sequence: TGTGCCAGCAGCGTAGCTCAGGGACAGGGAGGTGAAAAACTGTTTTTT. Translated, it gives CASSVAQGQGGEKLFF.

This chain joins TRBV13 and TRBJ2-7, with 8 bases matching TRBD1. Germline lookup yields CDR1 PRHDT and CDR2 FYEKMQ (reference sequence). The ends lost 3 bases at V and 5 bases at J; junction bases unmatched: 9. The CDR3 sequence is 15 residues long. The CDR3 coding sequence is TGTGCCAGCAGCTTCCTTGCCGGACAGGGCCACGAGCAGTACTTC. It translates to CASSFLAGQGHEQYF.

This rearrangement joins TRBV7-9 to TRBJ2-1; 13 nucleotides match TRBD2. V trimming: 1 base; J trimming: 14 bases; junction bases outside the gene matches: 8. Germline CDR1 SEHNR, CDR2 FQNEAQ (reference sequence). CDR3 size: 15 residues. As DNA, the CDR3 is TGTGCCAGCAGCTTAGAACTAGCGGGAGGGATACTGAAGTTCTTC. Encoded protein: CASSLELAGGILKFF.

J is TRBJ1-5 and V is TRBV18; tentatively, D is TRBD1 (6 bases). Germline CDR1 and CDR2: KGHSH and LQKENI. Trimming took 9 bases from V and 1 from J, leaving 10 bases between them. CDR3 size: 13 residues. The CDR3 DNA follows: TGTGCCAGTTCCCAGGGGAGCAATCAGCCCCAGCATTTT. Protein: CASSQGSNQPQHF.